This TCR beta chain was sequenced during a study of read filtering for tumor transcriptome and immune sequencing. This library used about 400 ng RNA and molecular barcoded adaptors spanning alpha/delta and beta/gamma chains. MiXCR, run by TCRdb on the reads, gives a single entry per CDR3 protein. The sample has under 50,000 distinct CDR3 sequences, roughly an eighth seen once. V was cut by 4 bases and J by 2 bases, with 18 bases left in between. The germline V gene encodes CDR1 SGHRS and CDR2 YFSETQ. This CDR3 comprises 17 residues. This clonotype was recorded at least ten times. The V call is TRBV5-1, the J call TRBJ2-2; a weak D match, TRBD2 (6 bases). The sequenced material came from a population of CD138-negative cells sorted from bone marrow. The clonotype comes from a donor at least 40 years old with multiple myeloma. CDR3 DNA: TGCGCCAGCAGCCCGAGGGGCGGGGAACTTAACACCGGGGAGCTGTTTTTT. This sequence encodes CASSPRGGELNTGELFF.